This T cell receptor beta chain is from a study of blood T cell repertoires in COVID-19 (dated by TCRdb to about 2020). The study in broad terms: Collaborator samples came from the United States, Italy and Spain and covered acute and convalescent phases of COVID-19. The prospective study material was composed of cDNA or gDNA derived from T cells, B-cell-depleted T cells, or PBMCs. Deeply sampled blood TCRbeta repertoires from subjects exposed to, actively infected with, or recovered from COVID-19 were included in the dataset. A freely available public database, intended as a resource for researchers studying the immune response to SARS-CoV-2, is where the repertoires were released. Samples came from the ongoing ImmuneRACE study (first 160 participants) plus 1,254 subjects from 6 global collaborators. The sample metadata nearly always contained a de-identified subject ID, COVID-19 status, age in years and sex. Where available, HLA class I and class II types were taken from metadata supplied by the sample provider and were not determined by assay-based typing.

With respect to this clone: Its antigen is unknown. It has no much larger one-base neighbor in the sample; base qualities were not kept.

The germline V gene (reference sequence) sets CDR1 to LGHDT and CDR2 to YNNKEL. Trimmed from V: 1 base; trimmed from J: 10 bases; junction bases lacking a gene match: 0. Inclusive of the bounding cysteine and phenylalanine, the CDR3 is 12 residues long. The only DNA kept is the CDR3, 36 bases in frame from the first base. TCRbeta CDR3 regions were amplified from genomic DNA using the immunoSEQ Assay, a bias-controlled multiplex PCR. Per the authors' processing: Nucleated cell counts per sample were estimated from amplification of reference gene primers within the assay. To quantify the absolute abundance of each unique TCRbeta CDR3 rearrangement, sequence reads were collapsed and filtered. For each sample, productive Simpson clonality was calculated as the square root of Simpson's diversity index across productive rearrangements. What TCRdb holds here is the immuneACCESS table cut down to in-frame rearrangements. Part of the clones is not present; checked against another copy, under half of the missing clones reflect an unresolved V gene, and the others are unexplained. Clone size and the V and J calls come from that table; the DNA yielded D and trimming. For this sample the table gives about half a million clones, of which 70% to 90% were detected only once. The ten top clones hold roughly 8.5% of the sample.

In the prospective study, participants were 18 to 89 years old, resided in about two dozen geographic areas of the United States, and were enrolled through a virtual design. In the prospective study, participants were assigned to cohorts based on the clinical history participants reported in a screening survey and a study questionnaire. ImmuneRACE Cohort 3 recovered participants were defined by two consecutive negative NP/OP PCR tests, healthcare professional clearance, or symptom resolution. Each participant in the prospective study had whole blood, serum and a nasopharyngeal or oropharyngeal swab collected by mobile phlebotomists. Prospective study participants could optionally give additional blood draws and questionnaires over an approximately two-month period. Before DNA extraction, blood samples from the prospective study were shipped at room temperature or frozen. The paper's findings and limits, for the study overall: The amount of clinical and demographic metadata varied by source and participant and was provided uncurated.

Sequenced sample: PBMCs or T cells enriched from blood (not recorded which). The origin of this receptor is a woman aged 55-69 years who had recovered from COVID-19. The chain is assembled from TRBV3-1 (or the pseudogene TRBV3-2) and TRBJ1-1; 10 middle bases align to TRBD1. The bases are TGTGCCAGCAGCCAAGGGGACAGGGGAGCTTTCTTT. It codes for CASSQGDRGAFF.